This TCR beta chain was documented in a study of T cell changes during pregnancy in multiple sclerosis. CDR3 size: 15 residues. Per germline, CDR1 SGHRS and CDR2 YFSETQ. Between the trimmed V and J ends, which lost 7 bases and 0 bases, there was a span of 11 bases. Method: immunoSEQ multiplex PCR; TCRdb's copy keeps in-frame clones and lacks some. The repertoire consists of around 80,000 clones, with 90% to 95% occurring once and the leading ten covering about 1%. The sequence was collected from a female donor with multiple sclerosis, enrolled in a pregnancy study. This chain links TRBV5-1 with TRBJ2-6; D unclear. Sequencing was performed on peripheral blood, taken in the second trimester of pregnancy. The CDR3 region is CASRKSGSGANVLTF. As DNA, the CDR3 is TGCGCCAGCCGAAAATCGGGCTCTGGGGCCAACGTCCTGACTTTC.